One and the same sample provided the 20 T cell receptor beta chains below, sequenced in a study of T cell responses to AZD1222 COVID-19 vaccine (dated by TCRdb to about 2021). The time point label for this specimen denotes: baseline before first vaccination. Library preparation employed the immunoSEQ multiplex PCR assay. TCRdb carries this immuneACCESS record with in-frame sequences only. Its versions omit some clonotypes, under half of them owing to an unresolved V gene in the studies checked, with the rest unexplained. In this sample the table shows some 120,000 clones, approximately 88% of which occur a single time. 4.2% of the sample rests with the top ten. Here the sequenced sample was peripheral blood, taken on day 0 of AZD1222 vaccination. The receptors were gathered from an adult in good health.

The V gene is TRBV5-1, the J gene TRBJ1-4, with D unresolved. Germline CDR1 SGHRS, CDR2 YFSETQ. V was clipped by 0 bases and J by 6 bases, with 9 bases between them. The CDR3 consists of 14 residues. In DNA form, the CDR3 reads TGCGCCAGCAGCTTGGAAGGAAGCCATGAAAAACTGTTTTTT. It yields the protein CASSLEGSHEKLFF.

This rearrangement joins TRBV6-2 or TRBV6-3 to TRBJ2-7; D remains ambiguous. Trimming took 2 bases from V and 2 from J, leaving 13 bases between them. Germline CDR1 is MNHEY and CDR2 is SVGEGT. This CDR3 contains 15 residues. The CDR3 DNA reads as TGTGCCAGCAGTTACCCTACGGGCGGAACCTACGAGCAGTACTTC. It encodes CASSYPTGGTYEQYF.

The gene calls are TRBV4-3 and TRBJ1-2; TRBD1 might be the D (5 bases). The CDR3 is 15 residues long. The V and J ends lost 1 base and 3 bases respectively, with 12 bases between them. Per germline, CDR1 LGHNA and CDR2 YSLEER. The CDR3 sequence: CASSQVQVRDYGYTF. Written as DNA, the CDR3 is TGCGCCAGCAGCCAAGTACAGGTGCGGGACTATGGCTACACCTTC.

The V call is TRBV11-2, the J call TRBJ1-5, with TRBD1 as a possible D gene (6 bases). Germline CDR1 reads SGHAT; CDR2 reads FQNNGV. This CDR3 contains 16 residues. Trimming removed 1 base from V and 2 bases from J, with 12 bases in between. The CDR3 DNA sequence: TGTGCCAGCAGCTTAGGCACAGGGCGAGGCAATCAGCCCCAGCATTTT. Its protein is CASSLGTGRGNQPQHF.

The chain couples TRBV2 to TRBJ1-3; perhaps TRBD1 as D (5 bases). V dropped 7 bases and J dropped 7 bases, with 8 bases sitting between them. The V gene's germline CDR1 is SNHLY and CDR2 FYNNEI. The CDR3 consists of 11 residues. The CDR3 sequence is CASKQDNTIYF. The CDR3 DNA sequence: TGTGCCAGCAAACAGGATAACACCATATATTTT. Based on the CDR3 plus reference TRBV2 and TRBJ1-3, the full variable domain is EPEVTQTPSHQVTQMGQEVILRCVPISNHLYFYWYRQILGQKVEFLVSFYNNEISEKSEIFDDQFSVERPDGSNFTLKIRSTKLEDSAMYFCASKQDNTIYFGEGSWLTVV.

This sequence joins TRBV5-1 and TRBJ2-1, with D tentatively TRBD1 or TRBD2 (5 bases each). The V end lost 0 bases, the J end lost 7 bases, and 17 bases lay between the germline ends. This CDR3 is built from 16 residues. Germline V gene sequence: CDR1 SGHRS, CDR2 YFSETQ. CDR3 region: CASSLAGFWGWNEQFF. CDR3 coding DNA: TGCGCCAGCAGCTTGGCCGGATTTTGGGGGTGGAATGAGCAGTTCTTC.

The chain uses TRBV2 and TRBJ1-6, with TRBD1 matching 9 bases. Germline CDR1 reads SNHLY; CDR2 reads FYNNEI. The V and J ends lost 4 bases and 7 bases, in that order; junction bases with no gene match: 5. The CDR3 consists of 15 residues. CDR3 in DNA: TGTGCCAGCAGTGTACAGGGGGCGGAGAATTCACCCCTCCACTTT. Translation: CASSVQGAENSPLHF. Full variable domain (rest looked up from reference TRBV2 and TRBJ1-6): EPEVTQTPSHQVTQMGQEVILRCVPISNHLYFYWYRQILGQKVEFLVSFYNNEISEKSEIFDDQFSVERPDGSNFTLKIRSTKLEDSAMYFCASSVQGAENSPLHFGNGTRLTVT.

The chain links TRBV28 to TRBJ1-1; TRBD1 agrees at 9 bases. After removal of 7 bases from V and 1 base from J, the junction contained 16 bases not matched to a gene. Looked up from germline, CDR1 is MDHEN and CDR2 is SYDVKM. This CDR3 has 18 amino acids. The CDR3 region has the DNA TGTGCCAGCACCCCCTCCCCGGGACAGGGTAAGGAGAACACTGAAGCTTTCTTT. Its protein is CASTPSPGQGKENTEAFF.

The chain's CDR3 is CASSLFGQGQETQYF. The DNA of the CDR3 is TGCGCCAGCAGCTTATTCGGACAGGGCCAAGAGACCCAGTACTTC. This chain joins TRBV5-1 and TRBJ2-5; 8 bases align to TRBD1. Per the germline V gene, CDR1 is SGHRS and CDR2 is YFSETQ. This CDR3 spans 15 amino acids. V dropped 2 bases and J dropped 1; count of bases not matched to a gene: 4.

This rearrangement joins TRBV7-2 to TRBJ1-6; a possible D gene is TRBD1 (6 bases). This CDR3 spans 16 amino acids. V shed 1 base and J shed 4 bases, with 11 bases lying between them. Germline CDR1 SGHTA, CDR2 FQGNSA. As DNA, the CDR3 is TGTGCCAGCAGCTTAGAGGGGGTTGCTTATAATTCACCCCTCCACTTT. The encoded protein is CASSLEGVAYNSPLHF.

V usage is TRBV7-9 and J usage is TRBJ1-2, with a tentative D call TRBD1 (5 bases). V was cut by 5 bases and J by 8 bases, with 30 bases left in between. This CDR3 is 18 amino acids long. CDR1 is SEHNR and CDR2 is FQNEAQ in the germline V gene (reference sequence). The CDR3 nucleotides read TGTGCCAGCAGCCCACTCTCTAGGCGAACCGGGGGTTCGAAAGGCTACACCTTC. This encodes CASSPLSRRTGGSKGYTF.

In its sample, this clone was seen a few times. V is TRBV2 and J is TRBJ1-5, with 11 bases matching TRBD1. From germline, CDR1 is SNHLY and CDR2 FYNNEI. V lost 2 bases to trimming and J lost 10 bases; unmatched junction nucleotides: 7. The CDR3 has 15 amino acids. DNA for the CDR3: TGTGCCAGCAGTGAATTTGAGGACAGGGGGCGTCCCCAGCATTTT. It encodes CASSEFEDRGRPQHF.

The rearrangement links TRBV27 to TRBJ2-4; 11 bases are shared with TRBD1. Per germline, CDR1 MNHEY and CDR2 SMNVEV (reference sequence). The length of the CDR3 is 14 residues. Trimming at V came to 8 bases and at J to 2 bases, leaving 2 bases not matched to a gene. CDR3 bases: TGTGCCAGCTGGACAGGGGGCCCCAAAAACATTCAGTACTTC. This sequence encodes CASWTGGPKNIQYF.

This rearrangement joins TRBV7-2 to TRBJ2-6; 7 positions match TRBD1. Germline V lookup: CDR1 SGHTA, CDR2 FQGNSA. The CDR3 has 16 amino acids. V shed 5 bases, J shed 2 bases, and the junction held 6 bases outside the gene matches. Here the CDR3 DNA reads TGTGCCAGCAGCCGGGACAGAATAACTGGGGCCAACGTCCTGACTTTC. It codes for CASSRDRITGANVLTF.

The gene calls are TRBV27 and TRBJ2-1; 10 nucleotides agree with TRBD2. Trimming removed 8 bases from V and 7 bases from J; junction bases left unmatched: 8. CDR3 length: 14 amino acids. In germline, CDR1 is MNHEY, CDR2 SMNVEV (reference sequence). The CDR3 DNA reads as TGTGCCAGCGGAAGCGGGGGGGCATATAATGAGCAGTTCTTC. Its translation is CASGSGGAYNEQFF.

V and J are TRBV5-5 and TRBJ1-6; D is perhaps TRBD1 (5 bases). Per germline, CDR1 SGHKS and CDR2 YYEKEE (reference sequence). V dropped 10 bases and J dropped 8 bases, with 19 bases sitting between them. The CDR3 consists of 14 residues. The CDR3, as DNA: TGTGCCTCCCGGACCGGGGCTCTCGATTCACCCCTCCACTTT. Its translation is CASRTGALDSPLHF. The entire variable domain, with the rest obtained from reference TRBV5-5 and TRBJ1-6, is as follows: DAGVTQSPTHLIKTRGQQVTLRCSPISGHKSVSWYQQVLGQGPQFIFQYYEKEERGRGNFPDRFSARQFPNYSSELNVNALLLGDSALYLCASRTGALDSPLHFGNGTRLTVT.

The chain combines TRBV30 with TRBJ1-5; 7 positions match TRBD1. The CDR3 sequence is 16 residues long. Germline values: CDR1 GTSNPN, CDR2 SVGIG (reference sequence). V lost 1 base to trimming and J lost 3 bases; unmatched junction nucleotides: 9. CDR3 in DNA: TGTGCCTGGAGTGATGTAGGGGACAGCTTCAATCAGCCCCAGCATTTT. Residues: CAWSDVGDSFNQPQHF.

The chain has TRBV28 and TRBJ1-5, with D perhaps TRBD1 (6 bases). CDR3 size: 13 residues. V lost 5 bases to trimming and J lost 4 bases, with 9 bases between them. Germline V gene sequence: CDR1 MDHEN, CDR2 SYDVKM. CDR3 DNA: TGTGCCAGCAGTCTACAGGGAAATCAGCCCCAGCATTTT. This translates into CASSLQGNQPQHF.

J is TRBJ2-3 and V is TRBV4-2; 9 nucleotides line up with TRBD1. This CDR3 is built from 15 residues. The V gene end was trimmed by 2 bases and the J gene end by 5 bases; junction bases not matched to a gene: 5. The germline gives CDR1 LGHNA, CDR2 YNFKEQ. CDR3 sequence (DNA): TGTGCCAGCAGCCAACCAAGACAGGGGGGAGATACGCAGTATTTT. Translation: CASSQPRQGGDTQYF.

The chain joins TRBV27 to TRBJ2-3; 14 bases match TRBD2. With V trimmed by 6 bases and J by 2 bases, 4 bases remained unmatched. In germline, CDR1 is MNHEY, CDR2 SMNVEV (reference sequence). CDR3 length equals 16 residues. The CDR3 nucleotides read TGTGCCAGCAGGGGGACTAGCGGGGGTCACACAGATACGCAGTATTTT. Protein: CASRGTSGGHTDTQYF.